This is a list of T cell receptor beta chains from one sample in a study of cytomegalovirus exposure and HLA in healthy donors. Profiled with immunoSEQ multiplex PCR; TCRdb holds only in-frame clones, not every one. The top ten hold roughly 2% of the sample, which has around 280,000 clones, approximately 90% seen once. The sequencing input was PBMCs. The receptors come from a woman aged 18-29 years in good health and CMV-seronegative. Each CDR3 is given with its conserved first and last residue. The D gene is left open where the match is weak.

d_call	j_call	v_call	cdr3_aa
-	TRBJ2-6	TRBV4-1	CASSPRYLTGANVLTF
TRBD1	TRBJ2-5	TRBV5-1	CASSLGDRGRETQYF
-	-	TRBV5-4	CASSLDGGGKAYEQYF
TRBD2	TRBJ2-3	TRBV7-8	CASSLKAGGTDTQYF
TRBD1	TRBJ2-7	TRBV11-2	CASSLAWTGYEQYF
-	TRBJ1-3	TRBV13	CASSLSGNTIYF
TRBD2	TRBJ2-1	TRBV4-1	CASSQSTSGGAIEQFF
-	TRBJ2-5	TRBV7-9	CASSAWREAETQYF
-	TRBJ2-7	TRBV11-2	CASSQFRGHLYEQYF
TRBD1	TRBJ1-4	TRBV9	CASSTGQGSTNEKLFF
-	TRBJ1-2	TRBV5-1	CASSPGWDYGYTF
TRBD2	TRBJ2-1	TRBV7-7	CASSLRAGASYNEQFF
TRBD1	TRBJ1-2	TRBV5-6	CASSLEDRVYYGYTF
-	TRBJ2-1	TRBV4-1	CASSQDGSDNEQFF
TRBD2	TRBJ2-7	TRBV7-3	CASSLSGGGAWEQYF
TRBD1	TRBJ1-6	TRBV6-4	CASSTGANSPLHF
-	TRBJ1-2	TRBV13	CASSLERGALSVTDGYTF
-	TRBJ1-5	TRBV7-2	CASSLVLLNRVKGDQPQHF
-	TRBJ1-2	TRBV27	CATTNNMDGYTF
TRBD1	TRBJ2-7	TRBV13	CASTPGQASYEQYF
TRBD2	TRBJ2-7	TRBV10-2	CASSEWLAAATTNEQYF
-	TRBJ2-5	TRBV12-5	CASGFAPGSLAGETQYF
TRBD1	TRBJ1-2	TRBV9	CASSHPRTGSYGYTF
TRBD2	TRBJ2-1	TRBV9	CASSPGGASSYNEQFF
TRBD2	TRBJ2-1	TRBV9	CASSVESGGPYNEQFF
TRBD2	TRBJ2-1	TRBV25-1	CASSEWPGGNEQFF
-	TRBJ2-5	TRBV29-1	CSVPTIQETQYF
-	TRBJ1-6	TRBV10-3	CAIKEAPLNSPLHF
TRBD2	TRBJ2-3	TRBV9	CASSDPTSGISDTQYF
-	TRBJ1-1	TRBV6-1	CASSDFSWVGQKDTEAFF
-	TRBJ1-2	TRBV6-6	CASSHSPLSPYGYTF
TRBD2	TRBJ2-3	TRBV27	CASSRRTSGTDTQYF
-	TRBJ1-3	TRBV10-3	CAISESGVSGNTIYF
TRBD1	TRBJ1-4	TRBV9	CASSGQGILREKLFF
-	TRBJ2-2	TRBV4-1	CASMQGMNTGELFF